These 8 T cell receptor beta chains were all obtained from the same sample, sequenced in a study of blood T cell repertoires in COVID-19. Assay: immunoSEQ multiplex PCR; the TCRdb copy retains only in-frame clones and omits some. This sample has approximately 260,000 clones, with roughly 86% found just once. Sequences were obtained from PBMCs or T cells enriched from blood (not recorded which). The receptor source for this set is a woman aged 40 to 49 with acute COVID-19.

This clone was observed once. For the CDR3, the DNA is TGTGCCAGCAGCTTAGTGGCAGGCAGTGGGGATACGCAGTATTTT. Translating gives CASSLVAGSGDTQYF. This rearrangement joins TRBV7-6 to TRBJ2-3; D call uncertain. The CDR3 is 15 amino acids. Germline V gives CDR1 SGHVS, CDR2 FNYEAQ. V lost 1 base and J lost 6, with 14 bases in between.

The rearrangement links TRBV5-1 to TRBJ2-3; D call uncertain. The CDR3 loop spans 13 amino acids. Germline CDR1 and CDR2: SGHRS and YFSETQ. V was cut by 6 bases and J by 1 base, with 9 bases left in between. CDR3 amino acids: CASISSGTDTQYF. DNA of the CDR3: TGCGCCAGCATATCCAGCGGCACAGATACGCAGTATTTT.

The chain joins TRBV6-5 to TRBJ2-5, with D perhaps TRBD1 (5 bases). The V end was cut by 7 bases, the J end by 5 bases, with 11 bases between. Germline loops: CDR1 MNHEY, CDR2 SVGAGI. The CDR3 is 12 residues long. The CDR3 DNA reads TGTGCCAGCAACTCACCAGGGGAGACCCAGTACTTC. Protein sequence: CASNSPGETQYF.

V gene TRBV28 combines with J gene TRBJ1-1; D call uncertain. There are 14 residues in the CDR3. Germline-derived CDR1 and CDR2 are MDHEN and SYDVKM. V lost 3 bases and J lost 5, with 13 bases in between. CDR3 sequence: CASSFAGFETEAFF. The CDR3 DNA is TGTGCCAGCAGTTTCGCGGGATTTGAGACTGAAGCTTTCTTT. Complete variable domain (other parts from reference TRBV28 and TRBJ1-1): DVKVTQSSRYLVKRTGEKVFLECVQDMDHENMFWYRQDPGLGLRLIYFSYDVKMKEKGDIPEGYSVSREKKERFSLILESASTNQTSMYLCASSFAGFETEAFFGQGTRLTVV.

V and J are TRBV18 and TRBJ1-1; D remains ambiguous. The CDR3 runs to 14 residues. V lost 0 bases to trimming and J lost 3 bases, with 8 bases between them. Germline V gene sequence: CDR1 KGHSH, CDR2 LQKENI. The CDR3 spells CASSPPNRDTEAFF. The DNA of the CDR3 is TGTGCCAGCTCACCACCGAATAGAGACACTGAAGCTTTCTTT.

This chain links TRBV28 with TRBJ1-1; D is unresolved. There are 13 residues in the CDR3. V gave up 2 bases and J gave up 3 bases, with 7 bases separating them. Germline V CDR1 and CDR2: MDHEN, SYDVKM. In DNA, the CDR3 is TGTGCCAGCAGTTTAGGCAGATACACTGAAGCTTTCTTT. This gives the protein CASSLGRYTEAFF.

V is TRBV7-9 and J is TRBJ2-7; no firm D call. Trimming took off 5 bases at V and 2 bases at J, with 10 bases between the two ends. The CDR3 extends over 13 amino acids. Germline-derived CDR1 and CDR2 are SEHNR and FQNEAQ (reference sequence). The CDR3 coding sequence is TGTGCCAGCAGCCCCACTACCACCTACGAGCAGTACTTC. Translating gives CASSPTTTYEQYF.

The chain combines TRBV7-9 with TRBJ2-5, with D possibly TRBD1 on 5 matching bases. The CDR3 extends over 15 amino acids. The V gene lost 3 bases and the J gene lost 2 bases, with 13 bases spanning the gap. Germline V CDR1 and CDR2: SEHNR, FQNEAQ (reference sequence). CDR3 DNA sequence: TGTGCCAGCAGCTTTATATCAGGGCTTCAAGAGACCCAGTACTTC. Translating gives CASSFISGLQETQYF.